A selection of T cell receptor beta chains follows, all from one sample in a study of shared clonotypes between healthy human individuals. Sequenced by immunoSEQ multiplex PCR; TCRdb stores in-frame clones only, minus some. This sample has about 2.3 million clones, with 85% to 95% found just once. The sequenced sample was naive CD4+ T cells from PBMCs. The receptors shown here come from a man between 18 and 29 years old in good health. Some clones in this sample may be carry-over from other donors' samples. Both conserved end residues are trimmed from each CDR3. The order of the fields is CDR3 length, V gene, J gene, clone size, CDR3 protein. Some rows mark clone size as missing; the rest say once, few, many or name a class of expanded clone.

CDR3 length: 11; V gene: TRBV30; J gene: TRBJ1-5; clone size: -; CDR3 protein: AWSDNRNQPQH
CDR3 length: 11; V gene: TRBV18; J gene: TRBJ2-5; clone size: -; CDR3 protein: ASSPGGKETQY
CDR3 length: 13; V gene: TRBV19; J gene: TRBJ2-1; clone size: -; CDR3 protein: ASSARQGALLEQF
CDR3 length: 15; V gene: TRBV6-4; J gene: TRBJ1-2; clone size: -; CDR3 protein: ASSETVYGRRTNGYT
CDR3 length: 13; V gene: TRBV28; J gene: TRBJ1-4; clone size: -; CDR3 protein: ASSPPGQGNEKLF
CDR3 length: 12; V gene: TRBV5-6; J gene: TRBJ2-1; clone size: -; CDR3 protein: ASSGGTSYNEQF
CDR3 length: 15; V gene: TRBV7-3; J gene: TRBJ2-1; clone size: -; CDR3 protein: ASSLHRTSGRDNEQF
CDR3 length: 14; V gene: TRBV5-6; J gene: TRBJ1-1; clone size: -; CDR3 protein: ASSLWQGAYFTEAF
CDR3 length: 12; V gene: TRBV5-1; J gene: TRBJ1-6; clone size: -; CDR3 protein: ASSPGTGGSPLH
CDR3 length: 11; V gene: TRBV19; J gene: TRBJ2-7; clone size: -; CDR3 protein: ASSPGGGWVQY
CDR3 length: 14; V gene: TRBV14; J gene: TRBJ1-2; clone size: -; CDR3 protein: ASSQDFGRINYGYT
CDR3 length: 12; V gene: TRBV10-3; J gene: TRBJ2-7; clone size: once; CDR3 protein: AISETQDTTEQY
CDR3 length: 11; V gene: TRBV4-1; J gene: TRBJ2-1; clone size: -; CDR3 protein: ASSPLVAWALF
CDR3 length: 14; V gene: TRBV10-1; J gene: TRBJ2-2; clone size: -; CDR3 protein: ASSGQGGAHTGELF
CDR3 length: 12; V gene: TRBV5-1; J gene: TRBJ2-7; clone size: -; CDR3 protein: ASGATGSSYEQY
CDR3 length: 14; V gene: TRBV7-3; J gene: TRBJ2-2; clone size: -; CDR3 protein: ASSLTSGSETGELF
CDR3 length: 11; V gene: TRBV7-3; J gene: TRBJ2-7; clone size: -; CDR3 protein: ASSQGQHYEQY
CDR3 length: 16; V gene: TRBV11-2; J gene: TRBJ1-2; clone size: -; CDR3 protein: ASSLRGRGTFSNYGYT
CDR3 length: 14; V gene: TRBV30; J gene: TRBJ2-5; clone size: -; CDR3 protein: AWSAPGGPGEETQY
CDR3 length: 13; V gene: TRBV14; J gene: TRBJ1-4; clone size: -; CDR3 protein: ASSPFPGYNEKLF
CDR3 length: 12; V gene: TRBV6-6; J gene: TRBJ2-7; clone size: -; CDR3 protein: ASSTRQGTYEQY
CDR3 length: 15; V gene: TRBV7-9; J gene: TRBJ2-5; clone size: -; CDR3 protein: ASSSIPGLADQETQY
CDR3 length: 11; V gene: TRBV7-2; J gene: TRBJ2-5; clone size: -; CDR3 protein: ATARGGSETQY
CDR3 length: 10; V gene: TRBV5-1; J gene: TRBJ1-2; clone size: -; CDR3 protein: ASSLGRGSST
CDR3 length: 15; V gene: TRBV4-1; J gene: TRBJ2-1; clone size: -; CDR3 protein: ASSVRMTSGAYNEQF
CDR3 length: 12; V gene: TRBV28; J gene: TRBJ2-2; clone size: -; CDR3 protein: ASSYGRGNGELF
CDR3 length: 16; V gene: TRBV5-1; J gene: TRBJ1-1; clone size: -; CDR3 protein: ASSLSNRLGTSNTEAF
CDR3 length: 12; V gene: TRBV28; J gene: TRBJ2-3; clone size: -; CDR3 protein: ASSRTGRTDTQY
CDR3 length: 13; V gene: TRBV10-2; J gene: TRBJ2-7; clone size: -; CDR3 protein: ASTHLNRDPYEQY
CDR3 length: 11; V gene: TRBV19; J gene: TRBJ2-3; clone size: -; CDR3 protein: ASSRSRTDTQY
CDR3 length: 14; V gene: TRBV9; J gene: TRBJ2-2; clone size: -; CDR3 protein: ASSVGLAGGTGELF
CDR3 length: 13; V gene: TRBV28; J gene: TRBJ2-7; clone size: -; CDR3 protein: ASTEASGRTYEQY
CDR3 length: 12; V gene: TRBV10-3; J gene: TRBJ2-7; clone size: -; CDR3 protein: AIPPPPFCYEQY
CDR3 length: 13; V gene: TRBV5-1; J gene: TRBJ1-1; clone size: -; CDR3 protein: ASSLEGAKNTEAF
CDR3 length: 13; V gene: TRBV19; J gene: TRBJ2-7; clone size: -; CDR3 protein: ASTKGPGVAGEQY
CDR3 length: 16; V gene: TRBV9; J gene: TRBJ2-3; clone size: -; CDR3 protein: ASSDPGLAGFSTDTQY
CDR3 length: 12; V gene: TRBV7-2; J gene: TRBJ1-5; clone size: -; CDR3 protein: ASSLVQADQPQH
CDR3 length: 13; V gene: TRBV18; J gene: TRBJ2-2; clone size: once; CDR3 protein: ASSPQRENYGELF
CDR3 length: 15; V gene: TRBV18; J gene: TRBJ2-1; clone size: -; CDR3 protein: ASSPGTSGTSYNEQF
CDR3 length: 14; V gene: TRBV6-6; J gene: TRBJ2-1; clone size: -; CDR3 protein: ASRKTTGGPYNEQF
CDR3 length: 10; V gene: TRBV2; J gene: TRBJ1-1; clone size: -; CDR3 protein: ASSPGTGVHF
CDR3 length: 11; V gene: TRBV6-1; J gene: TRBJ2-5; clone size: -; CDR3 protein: ATDRDHGETQY
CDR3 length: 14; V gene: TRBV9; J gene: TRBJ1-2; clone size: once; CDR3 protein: ASSVAIGGAHYGYT
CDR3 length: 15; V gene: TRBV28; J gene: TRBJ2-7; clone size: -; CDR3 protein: ASSAPTGTSGTYEQY
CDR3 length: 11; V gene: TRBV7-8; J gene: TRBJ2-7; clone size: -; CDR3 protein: ASSTDRSYEQY
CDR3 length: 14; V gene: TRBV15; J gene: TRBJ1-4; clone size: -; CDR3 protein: ATSSRPLATNEKLF
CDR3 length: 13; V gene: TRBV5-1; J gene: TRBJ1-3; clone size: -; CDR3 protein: ASSPGVKGGNTIY
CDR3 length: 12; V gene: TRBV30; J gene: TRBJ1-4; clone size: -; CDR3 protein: AWGSGDSNEKLF
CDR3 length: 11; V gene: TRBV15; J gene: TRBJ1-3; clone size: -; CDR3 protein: ATSRDLQNTIY
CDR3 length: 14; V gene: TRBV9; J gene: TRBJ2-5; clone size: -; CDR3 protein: ASSVGTFSRLETQY
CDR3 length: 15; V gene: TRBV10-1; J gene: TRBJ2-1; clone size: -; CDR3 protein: ASSESILAGPYNEQF
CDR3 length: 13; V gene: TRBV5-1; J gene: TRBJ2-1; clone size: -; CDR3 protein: ASSLGDSSLGEQF
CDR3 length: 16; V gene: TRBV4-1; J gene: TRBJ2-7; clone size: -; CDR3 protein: ASSRLAGKTQTSYEQY
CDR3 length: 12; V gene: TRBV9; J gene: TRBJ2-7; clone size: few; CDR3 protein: ASSVGQGNYEQY
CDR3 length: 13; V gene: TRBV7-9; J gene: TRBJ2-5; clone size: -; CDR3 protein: ASSLSSPGQETQY